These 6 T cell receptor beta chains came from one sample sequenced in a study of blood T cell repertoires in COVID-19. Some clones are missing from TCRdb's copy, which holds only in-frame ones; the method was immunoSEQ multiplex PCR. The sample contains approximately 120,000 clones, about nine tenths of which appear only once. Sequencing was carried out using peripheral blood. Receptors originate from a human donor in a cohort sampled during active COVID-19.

CDR3 nucleotides: TGTGCCAGCAGCGTAGCTCCGGATAGCATCGTCTACGAGCAGTACTTC. It yields the protein CASSVAPDSIVYEQYF. The genes are TRBV9 and TRBJ2-7; D is ambiguous. Trimming removed 0 bases at V and 3 bases at J, with 16 bases between. The CDR3 loop spans 16 amino acids. The V gene's germline CDR1 is SGDLS and CDR2 YYNGEE.

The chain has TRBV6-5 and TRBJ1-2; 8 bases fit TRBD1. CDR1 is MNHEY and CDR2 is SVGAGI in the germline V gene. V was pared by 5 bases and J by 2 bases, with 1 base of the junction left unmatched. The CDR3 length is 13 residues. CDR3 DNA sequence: TGTGCCAGCAGTAGACAGGGGAACTATGGCTACACCTTC. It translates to CASSRQGNYGYTF.

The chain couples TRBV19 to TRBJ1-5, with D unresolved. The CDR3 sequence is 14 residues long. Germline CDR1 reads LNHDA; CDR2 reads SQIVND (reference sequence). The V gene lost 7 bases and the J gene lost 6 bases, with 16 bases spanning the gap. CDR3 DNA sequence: TGTGCCAGTACCCAACGGGGAGGAATTCAGCCCCAGCATTTT. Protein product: CASTQRGGIQPQHF.

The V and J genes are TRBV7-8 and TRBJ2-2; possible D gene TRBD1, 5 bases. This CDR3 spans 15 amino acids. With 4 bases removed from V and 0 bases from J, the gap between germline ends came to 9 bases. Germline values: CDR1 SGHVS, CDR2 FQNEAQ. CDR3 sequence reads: CASSSQVPNTGELFF. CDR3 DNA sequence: TGTGCCAGCAGCTCACAGGTTCCGAACACCGGGGAGCTGTTTTTT.

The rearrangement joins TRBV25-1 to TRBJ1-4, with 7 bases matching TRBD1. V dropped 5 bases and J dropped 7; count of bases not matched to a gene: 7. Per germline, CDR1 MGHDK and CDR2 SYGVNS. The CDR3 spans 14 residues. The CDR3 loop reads CASSPGDRVEKLFF. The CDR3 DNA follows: TGTGCCAGCAGTCCGGGAGACAGGGTTGAAAAACTGTTTTTT.

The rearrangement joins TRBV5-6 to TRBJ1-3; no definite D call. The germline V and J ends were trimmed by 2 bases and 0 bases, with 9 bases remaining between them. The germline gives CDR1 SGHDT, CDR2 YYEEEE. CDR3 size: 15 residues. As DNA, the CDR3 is TGTGCCAGCAGCTTAGCCCTCCGCTCTGGAAACACCATATATTTT. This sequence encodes CASSLALRSGNTIYF.